The rows below give T cell receptor beta chains drawn from one sample of a study of blood T cells in healthy people across ages. Each CDR3 protein is one row after TCRdb ran MiXCR on the 5' RACE reads. Of some 1.4 million distinct CDR3 sequences in the sample, about 43% were seen once. The specimen sequenced was blood. The receptors stem from a woman aged 18-35 years in good health. Each CDR3 is given with its conserved first and last residue. Fields, in order: V gene, CDR3 length, clone size, J gene, D gene, CDR3 protein, CDR3 DNA. D genes are given only for firm matches. Rows may omit the clone size; those that give it use once, few, many or a size class.

v_call: TRBV6-1
cdr3_length: 13
clone_size: -
j_call: TRBJ1-6
d_call: -
cdr3_aa: CASRDYYNSPLHF
cdr3_nt: TGTGCCAGCAGGGACTACTATAATTCACCCCTCCACTTT

v_call: TRBV2
cdr3_length: 13
clone_size: few
j_call: TRBJ1-5
d_call: -
cdr3_aa: CASKPSNNQPQHF
cdr3_nt: TGTGCCAGCAAGCCCTCGAATAATCAGCCCCAGCATTTT

v_call: TRBV10-3
cdr3_length: 14
clone_size: few
j_call: TRBJ2-5
d_call: TRBD1
cdr3_aa: CAISGTGGKETQYF
cdr3_nt: TGTGCCATCAGTGGAACAGGGGGGAAAGAGACCCAGTACTTC

v_call: TRBV7-3
cdr3_length: 13
clone_size: -
j_call: TRBJ1-2
d_call: -
cdr3_aa: CASSVDRDNGYTF
cdr3_nt: TGTGCCAGCAGCGTAGACCGGGACAATGGCTACACCTTC

v_call: TRBV10-3
cdr3_length: 14
clone_size: few
j_call: TRBJ2-3
d_call: -
cdr3_aa: CAISDEPRGDTQYF
cdr3_nt: TGTGCCATCAGTGACGAGCCAAGGGGAGATACGCAGTATTTT

v_call: TRBV20-1
cdr3_length: 13
clone_size: -
j_call: TRBJ1-5
d_call: TRBD1
cdr3_aa: CSAPGQVGQPQHF
cdr3_nt: TGCAGTGCCCCGGGACAGGTGGGACAGCCCCAGCATTTT

v_call: TRBV29-1
cdr3_length: 13
clone_size: -
j_call: TRBJ2-7
d_call: TRBD2
cdr3_aa: CSADIGTTYEQYF
cdr3_nt: TGCAGCGCGGATATCGGGACTACCTACGAGCAGTACTTC

v_call: TRBV4-1
cdr3_length: 13
clone_size: -
j_call: TRBJ1-2
d_call: -
cdr3_aa: CASSQAANYGYTF
cdr3_nt: TGCGCCAGCAGCCAGGCGGCTAACTATGGCTACACCTTC

v_call: TRBV7-9
cdr3_length: 16
clone_size: once
j_call: TRBJ2-3
d_call: -
cdr3_aa: CASSRLAGSSTDTQYF
cdr3_nt: TGTGCCAGCAGCCGACTGGCGGGATCAAGCACAGATACGCAGTATTTT

v_call: TRBV30
cdr3_length: 16
clone_size: -
j_call: TRBJ2-3
d_call: TRBD2
cdr3_aa: CAWSVGTSGTTDTQYF
cdr3_nt: TGTGCCTGGAGTGTAGGGACTAGCGGGACCACAGATACGCAGTATTTT

v_call: TRBV5-1
cdr3_length: 14
clone_size: once
j_call: TRBJ1-5
d_call: -
cdr3_aa: CASSVGSDGQPQHF
cdr3_nt: TGCGCCAGCAGCGTTGGTAGCGACGGGCAGCCCCAGCATTTT

v_call: TRBV5-1
cdr3_length: 17
clone_size: -
j_call: TRBJ2-5
d_call: -
cdr3_aa: CASSLPPPRRDQETQYF
cdr3_nt: TGCGCCAGCAGCTTGCCCCCCCCGAGACGAGATCAAGAGACCCAGTACTTC

v_call: TRBV10-3
cdr3_length: 14
clone_size: few
j_call: TRBJ1-1
d_call: -
cdr3_aa: CAISPGPKGTEAFF
cdr3_nt: TGTGCCATCAGTCCGGGGCCTAAAGGAACTGAAGCTTTCTTT

v_call: TRBV30
cdr3_length: 13
clone_size: -
j_call: TRBJ2-3
d_call: -
cdr3_aa: CAWSLRTVDTQYF
cdr3_nt: TGTGCCTGGAGTCTTAGGACAGTGGATACGCAGTATTTT

v_call: TRBV2
cdr3_length: 15
clone_size: -
j_call: TRBJ2-5
d_call: -
cdr3_aa: CASAGGSSFQETQYF
cdr3_nt: TGTGCCAGCGCCGGCGGGTCTTCCTTCCAAGAGACCCAGTACTTC

v_call: TRBV7-2
cdr3_length: 15
clone_size: few
j_call: TRBJ1-5
d_call: TRBD1
cdr3_aa: CASSPWGTENQPQHF
cdr3_nt: TGTGCCAGCAGCCCATGGGGGACAGAAAATCAGCCCCAGCATTTT

v_call: TRBV6-5
cdr3_length: 14
clone_size: few
j_call: TRBJ1-2
d_call: TRBD1
cdr3_aa: CASSYPGQGAGYTF
cdr3_nt: TGTGCCAGCAGTTACCCCGGACAGGGGGCTGGCTACACCTTC

v_call: TRBV7-2
cdr3_length: 14
clone_size: -
j_call: TRBJ1-1
d_call: -
cdr3_aa: CASSPTGLWAEAFF
cdr3_nt: TGTGCAAGCAGCCCCACGGGCCTATGGGCTGAAGCTTTCTTT

v_call: TRBV18
cdr3_length: 13
clone_size: -
j_call: TRBJ2-1
d_call: -
cdr3_aa: CASSPLLANEQFF
cdr3_nt: TGTGCCAGCTCACCTCTCCTGGCCAATGAGCAGTTCTTC

v_call: TRBV29-1
cdr3_length: 10
clone_size: -
j_call: TRBJ2-1
d_call: -
cdr3_aa: CSATSGEQFF
cdr3_nt: TGCAGCGCTACCTCGGGTGAGCAGTTCTTC

v_call: TRBV27
cdr3_length: 12
clone_size: -
j_call: TRBJ2-7
d_call: -
cdr3_aa: CAIREGGGEQYF
cdr3_nt: TGTGCCATCCGAGAAGGAGGGGGGGAGCAGTACTTC

v_call: TRBV20-1
cdr3_length: 16
clone_size: -
j_call: TRBJ1-2
d_call: -
cdr3_aa: CSARGKSAPSIYGYTF
cdr3_nt: TGCAGTGCTAGGGGTAAGAGTGCCCCTAGCATCTATGGCTACACCTTC

v_call: TRBV9
cdr3_length: 15
clone_size: few
j_call: TRBJ2-3
d_call: -
cdr3_aa: CASSVLALSTDTQYF
cdr3_nt: TGTGCCAGCAGCGTACTAGCACTTAGCACAGATACGCAGTATTTT

v_call: TRBV29-1
cdr3_length: 16
clone_size: -
j_call: TRBJ2-2
d_call: TRBD1
cdr3_aa: CSVEARTGGNTGELFF
cdr3_nt: TGCAGCGTTGAAGCCCGGACAGGGGGGAACACCGGGGAGCTGTTTTTT

v_call: TRBV15
cdr3_length: 16
clone_size: -
j_call: TRBJ2-7
d_call: -
cdr3_aa: CATSATDGPLSGEQYF
cdr3_nt: TGTGCCACCAGCGCCACCGACGGGCCCCTTTCCGGCGAGCAGTACTTC

v_call: TRBV13
cdr3_length: 15
clone_size: -
j_call: TRBJ2-3
d_call: -
cdr3_aa: CASSLGPGGTDTQYF
cdr3_nt: TGTGCCAGCAGCTTGGGACCCGGTGGCACAGATACGCAGTATTTT

v_call: TRBV20-1
cdr3_length: 16
clone_size: -
j_call: TRBJ2-7
d_call: TRBD2
cdr3_aa: CSARGGSGSSSYEQYF
cdr3_nt: TGCAGTGCTAGAGGAGGTAGCGGGTCGAGCTCCTACGAGCAGTACTTC

v_call: TRBV20-1
cdr3_length: 10
clone_size: few
j_call: TRBJ2-7
d_call: -
cdr3_aa: CSASRDEQYF
cdr3_nt: TGCAGTGCTAGTCGGGACGAGCAGTACTTC

v_call: TRBV18
cdr3_length: 14
clone_size: -
j_call: TRBJ2-7
d_call: -
cdr3_aa: CASSPQRETYEQYF
cdr3_nt: TGTGCCAGCTCACCACAACGGGAAACCTACGAGCAGTACTTC

v_call: TRBV12-3/TRBV12-4
cdr3_length: 15
clone_size: once
j_call: TRBJ1-2
d_call: -
cdr3_aa: CASILSHRTNYGYTF
cdr3_nt: TGTGCCAGCATCCTCTCACACAGGACTAACTATGGCTACACCTTC

v_call: TRBV6-1
cdr3_length: 14
clone_size: -
j_call: TRBJ2-3
d_call: TRBD2
cdr3_aa: CASRNGDYTDTQYF
cdr3_nt: TGTGCCAGCAGGAATGGGGACTACACAGATACGCAGTATTTT

v_call: TRBV4-1
cdr3_length: 17
clone_size: few
j_call: TRBJ1-2
d_call: -
cdr3_aa: CASSQDQQVTPNYGYTF
cdr3_nt: TGCGCCAGCAGCCAAGACCAACAGGTCACACCGAACTATGGCTACACCTTC

v_call: TRBV21-1
cdr3_length: 16
clone_size: once
j_call: TRBJ2-7
d_call: -
cdr3_aa: CVSSRKVRRGGYEQYF
cdr3_nt: TGTGTCAGCAGCCGAAAGGTTAGGCGGGGAGGCTACGAGCAGTACTTC

v_call: TRBV20-1
cdr3_length: 12
clone_size: -
j_call: TRBJ2-7
d_call: -
cdr3_aa: CSASGDGVEQYF
cdr3_nt: TGCAGTGCTAGCGGGGATGGCGTCGAGCAGTACTTC

v_call: TRBV5-1
cdr3_length: 15
clone_size: -
j_call: TRBJ2-2
d_call: TRBD1
cdr3_aa: CASRQGTENTGELFF
cdr3_nt: TGCGCCAGCAGACAGGGGACAGAGAACACCGGGGAGCTGTTTTTT

v_call: TRBV2
cdr3_length: 13
clone_size: -
j_call: TRBJ2-7
d_call: TRBD1
cdr3_aa: CASSKTGFYEQYF
cdr3_nt: TGTGCCAGCAGTAAGACAGGGTTCTACGAGCAGTACTTC

v_call: TRBV19
cdr3_length: 14
clone_size: -
j_call: TRBJ2-7
d_call: TRBD1
cdr3_aa: CASSSGTGKYEQYF
cdr3_nt: TGTGCCAGTAGCTCCGGGACAGGTAAATACGAGCAGTACTTC

v_call: TRBV27
cdr3_length: 18
clone_size: once
j_call: TRBJ2-6
d_call: -
cdr3_aa: CASSLGGGQSSGANVLTF
cdr3_nt: TGTGCCAGCAGTTTGGGAGGGGGCCAATCCTCTGGGGCCAACGTCCTGACTTTC

v_call: TRBV10-3
cdr3_length: 14
clone_size: -
j_call: TRBJ2-1
d_call: -
cdr3_aa: CAISESNSYNEQFF
cdr3_nt: TGTGCCATCAGTGAGTCGAATTCGTACAATGAGCAGTTCTTC

v_call: TRBV7-2
cdr3_length: 15
clone_size: few
j_call: TRBJ2-1
d_call: -
cdr3_aa: CASSLGQLIDNEQFF
cdr3_nt: TGTGCCAGCAGCTTAGGGCAGCTAATAGACAATGAGCAGTTCTTC

v_call: TRBV6-5
cdr3_length: 15
clone_size: -
j_call: TRBJ1-2
d_call: -
cdr3_aa: CASSYCSDCEGGYTF
cdr3_nt: TGTGCCAGCAGTTACTGCTCGGACTGCGAAGGTGGCTACACCTTC

v_call: TRBV11-2
cdr3_length: 15
clone_size: few
j_call: TRBJ2-7
d_call: -
cdr3_aa: CASRIGRSGRHEQYF
cdr3_nt: TGTGCCAGCAGAATCGGTAGGAGTGGAAGGCACGAGCAGTACTTC

v_call: TRBV6-1
cdr3_length: 16
clone_size: few
j_call: TRBJ1-5
d_call: -
cdr3_aa: CASSGSGPYSNQPQHF
cdr3_nt: TGTGCCAGCAGTGGATCCGGCCCCTATAGCAATCAGCCCCAGCATTTT